What follows is one T cell receptor beta chain and its context. This sample is drawn from a study of early T cells in non-severe SARS-CoV-2 infection. Unique molecular identifier tags were affixed to discrete cDNA molecules. A single record per CDR3 protein comes from TCRdb applying MiXCR to the 5' RACE reads. Of around 78,000 distinct CDR3 sequences in the sample, about a tenth were seen once. This TCR came from an adult who was a healthcare worker with PCR-confirmed SARS-CoV-2 infection or an uninfected control (not recorded which). Sequenced here: whole blood, sampled at baseline.

The CDR3 loop is CASSEEMNTEAFF. CDR3 nucleotides: TGTGCCAGCAGTGAGGAGATGAACACTGAAGCTTTCTTT. This chain joins TRBV7-3 and TRBJ1-1, with D unclear. Germline CDR1 reads SGHTA; CDR2 reads FQGTGA. The CDR3 is 13 amino acids. V gave up 6 bases and J gave up 0 bases, with 8 bases separating them.